One and the same sample provided the 21 T cell receptor beta chains below, sequenced in a study of blood T cell repertoires in COVID-19. Clones were sequenced by immunoSEQ multiplex PCR, and TCRdb holds only the in-frame ones, with some missing. The table includes about 110,000 clones, about 87% detected once. The sample comprised peripheral blood. Receptors originate from a woman aged 50 to 60 with acute or convalescent COVID-19.

This clone was seen more than once but under ten times. In DNA form, the CDR3 reads TGTGCCAGTCAGAGGCTTGCGGGACTAACCTACAATGAGCAGTTCTTC. Its translation is CASQRLAGLTYNEQFF. V is TRBV2 and J is TRBJ2-1; 7 positions match TRBD2. Germline V gene lookup returns CDR1 SNHLY and CDR2 FYNNEI. The CDR3 has 16 residues. V was clipped by 9 bases and J by 2 bases; unmatched bases: 13.

This chain links TRBV3-1 (or the pseudogene TRBV3-2) with TRBJ2-7; 14 bases fit TRBD2. The junction had 6 bases not matched to a gene; V was cut back by 1 base and J by 7 bases. From germline, CDR1 is LGHDT and CDR2 YNNKEL (reference sequence). This CDR3 spans 16 amino acids. The CDR3: CASSQGTSGRLGEQYF. The CDR3 DNA reads as TGTGCCAGCAGCCAAGGGACTAGCGGGAGGCTGGGGGAGCAGTACTTC.

The chain carries TRBV20-1 and TRBJ1-2; D may be TRBD1 (5 bases). Deletions cut 3 bases from V and 7 bases from J, with 18 bases between. Looked up from germline, CDR1 is DFQATT and CDR2 is SNEGSKA (reference sequence). CDR3 length: 14 amino acids. The CDR3 reads CSASEKGFESGYTF. CDR3 bases: TGCAGTGCTAGTGAAAAGGGGTTTGAGTCTGGCTACACCTTC.

V is TRBV14 and J is TRBJ2-4; 7 bases match TRBD1. Germline V lookup: CDR1 SGHDN, CDR2 FVKESK. V dropped 5 bases and J dropped 0; count of bases not matched to a gene: 19. The CDR3 is 20 residues long. CDR3 DNA sequence: TGTGCCAGCAGCGGAGCAGAGGGGGCCACTTTATTTGTAGCCAAAAACATTCAGTACTTC. This sequence encodes CASSGAEGATLFVAKNIQYF.

V gene TRBV6-5 combines with J gene TRBJ1-2; 8 bases map to TRBD1. Germline loops: CDR1 MNHEY, CDR2 SVGAGI. The CDR3 contains 12 residues. J was trimmed by 12 bases and V by 2 bases; bases with no gene match: 5. CDR3 nucleotide sequence: TGTGCCAGCAGTTACGGGCAGGGGGCGCACACCTTC. Protein product: CASSYGQGAHTF.

The chain carries TRBV7-9 and TRBJ1-2, with a weak D call TRBD1 (5 bases). CDR3 length: 14 residues. The germline V gene has CDR1 SEHNR and CDR2 FQNEAQ (reference sequence). The V end was cut by 5 bases, the J end by 5 bases, with 15 bases between. The CDR3 sequence: CASSPGGVEYGYTF. As DNA, the CDR3 is TGTGCCAGCAGCCCGGGGGGGGTGGAGTATGGCTACACCTTC.

This clone was picked up one time. CDR3 DNA sequence: TGTGCCAGCAGCCCTCAGGGGGCTAGCAATCAGCCCCAGCATTTT. Its protein product is CASSPQGASNQPQHF. This chain links TRBV3-1 (or the pseudogene TRBV3-2) with TRBJ1-5; TRBD1 matches 8 bases. CDR1 LGHDT and CDR2 YNNKEL come from the germline V gene (reference sequence). V gave up 4 bases and J gave up 0 bases; unmatched junction bases: 2. CDR3 length: 15 residues.

V gene TRBV27 combines with J gene TRBJ2-1; 11 nucleotides agree with TRBD2. Germline V gene data show CDR1 as MNHEY and CDR2 as SMNVEV (reference sequence). V shed 6 bases and J 10 bases; nucleotides not matched to a gene: 5. There are 13 residues in the CDR3. As DNA, the CDR3 is TGTGCCAGCAGGCTAGCGGGAGGCTGGGAGCAGTTCTTC. This codes for CASRLAGGWEQFF.

J is TRBJ1-5 and V is TRBV3-1 (or the pseudogene TRBV3-2); TRBD1 matches 9 bases. The germline CDR1 and CDR2 sequences are LGHDT and YNNKEL (reference sequence). V shed 2 bases and J 0 bases; nucleotides not matched to a gene: 14. This CDR3 spans 20 amino acids. The CDR3 DNA is TGTGCCAGCAGCCAATGGGCCAGGGACAGGGCTTCGAATAGCAATCAGCCCCAGCATTTT. Protein: CASSQWARDRASNSNQPQHF.

The V gene is TRBV7-3, the J gene TRBJ2-1; D is unclear. Between the trimmed V and J ends, which lost 1 base and 0 bases, there was a span of 10 bases. The CDR3 contains 16 residues. CDR1 SGHTA and CDR2 FQGTGA come from the germline V gene. CDR3 DNA sequence: TGTGCCAGCAGCTTAAGGGCGCATAGCTCCTACAATGAGCAGTTCTTC. This encodes CASSLRAHSSYNEQFF.

J is TRBJ2-5 and V is TRBV5-1; D not certain. V was shortened by 5 bases and J by 0 bases, with 5 bases between the two germline ends. The CDR3 length is 12 residues. CDR1 is SGHRS, CDR2 YFSETQ, per germline. CDR3 residues: CASSVNQETQYF. The CDR3 region has the DNA TGCGCCAGCAGTGTTAACCAAGAGACCCAGTACTTC. The full variable domain, rest sourced from reference TRBV5-1 and TRBJ2-5, is KAGVTQTPRYLIKTRGQQVTLSCSPISGHRSVSWYQQTPGQGLQFLFEYFSETQRNKGNFPGRFSGRQFSNSRSEMNVSTLELGDSALYLCASSVNQETQYFGPGTRLLVL.

The V call is TRBV28, the J call TRBJ1-2, with a possible D match to TRBD1 (5 bases). V was cut by 1 base and J by 2 bases, with 5 bases left in between. The CDR3 covers 13 residues. From germline, CDR1 is MDHEN and CDR2 SYDVKM. The CDR3, as DNA: TGTGCCAGCAGTTTATCAGGGAACTATGGCTACACCTTC. Translated, it gives CASSLSGNYGYTF.

The rearrangement uses TRBV7-9 and TRBJ2-7, with 7 bases lining up with TRBD1. The germline V gene has CDR1 SEHNR and CDR2 FQNEAQ (reference sequence). The CDR3 covers 16 residues. The junction had 10 bases not matched to a gene; V was cut back by 1 base and J by 4 bases. Here the CDR3 reads CASSLGEGGKTYEQYF. DNA of the CDR3: TGTGCCAGCAGCTTAGGAGAAGGGGGCAAGACGTACGAGCAGTACTTC.

The chain joins TRBV6-2 or TRBV6-3 to TRBJ2-3; D is possibly TRBD2 (6 bases). V lost 6 bases, J lost 3 bases, and 16 bases lay in between. The germline V gene has CDR1 MNHEY and CDR2 SVGEGT. The CDR3 covers 15 residues. This CDR3 is CASSHSLAKTDTQYF. CDR3 coding DNA: TGTGCCAGCAGCCACTCACTAGCTAAAACAGATACGCAGTATTTT.

This chain connects TRBV4-3 to TRBJ1-2, with D perhaps matching TRBD1 (5 bases). The CDR3 spans 14 residues. The germline V and J ends were trimmed by 0 bases and 8 bases, with 13 bases remaining between them. Germline values: CDR1 LGHNA, CDR2 YSLEER. CDR3 sequence reads: CASSQEASRGGYTF. The CDR3 nucleotides read TGCGCCAGCAGCCAAGAAGCCTCAAGGGGCGGCTACACCTTC.

The chain joins TRBV14 to TRBJ1-2; D is perhaps TRBD1 (6 bases). The germline CDR1 and CDR2 sequences are SGHDN and FVKESK. The CDR3 has 16 residues. Trimming took 1 base from V and 2 from J, leaving 14 bases between them. The CDR3 DNA reads as TGTGCCAGCAGCCAAGCGTCCGGGGGGCGAAACTATGGCTACACCTTC. Translation: CASSQASGGRNYGYTF.

CDR3 bases: TGTGCCAGCAGCGTAGGGACAGGCCTCAAAAACATTCAGTACTTC. Translated: CASSVGTGLKNIQYF. The V call is TRBV2, the J call TRBJ2-4; 8 bases line up with TRBD1. The length of the CDR3 is 15 residues. Germline trimming cut 6 bases from V and 3 bases from J; bases unmatched to any gene: 7. Germline-derived CDR1 and CDR2 are SNHLY and FYNNEI.

The rearrangement uses TRBV2 and TRBJ2-3; D might be TRBD1 (6 bases). Per the germline V gene, CDR1 is SNHLY and CDR2 is FYNNEI. The length of the CDR3 is 13 residues. The germline V and J ends were trimmed by 3 bases and 5 bases, with 9 bases remaining between them. The CDR3: CASSDRGIDTQYF. In DNA, the CDR3 is TGTGCCAGCAGTGACAGGGGTATAGATACGCAGTATTTT.

The chain has TRBV29-1 and TRBJ2-6; D perhaps matches TRBD1 (6 bases). The CDR3 extends over 13 amino acids. V shed 6 bases and J shed 2 bases, with 8 bases lying between them. Germline V lookup: CDR1 SQVTM, CDR2 ANQGSEA. The CDR3 loop reads CSVGDTGANVLTF. For the CDR3, the DNA is TGCAGCGTGGGGGACACTGGGGCCAACGTCCTGACTTTC.

V gene TRBV29-1 combines with J gene TRBJ1-1, with 7 bases aligning to TRBD1. Per the germline V gene, CDR1 is SQVTM and CDR2 is ANQGSEA. There are 18 residues in the CDR3. The ends lost 4 bases at V and 1 base at J; junction bases unmatched: 18. The CDR3 reads CSVVGDTAGGQRNTEAFF. The CDR3 nucleotides are TGCAGCGTTGTTGGCGATACGGCGGGGGGACAGCGGAACACTGAAGCTTTCTTT.

The V call is TRBV12-3 or TRBV12-4, the J call TRBJ1-2; D ambiguous. V shed 4 bases and J shed 2 bases, with 8 bases lying between them. The CDR3 is 13 residues long. The CDR3 DNA sequence: TGTGCCAGCAGTTCCTGGCGGAACTATGGCTACACCTTC. This gives the protein CASSSWRNYGYTF.